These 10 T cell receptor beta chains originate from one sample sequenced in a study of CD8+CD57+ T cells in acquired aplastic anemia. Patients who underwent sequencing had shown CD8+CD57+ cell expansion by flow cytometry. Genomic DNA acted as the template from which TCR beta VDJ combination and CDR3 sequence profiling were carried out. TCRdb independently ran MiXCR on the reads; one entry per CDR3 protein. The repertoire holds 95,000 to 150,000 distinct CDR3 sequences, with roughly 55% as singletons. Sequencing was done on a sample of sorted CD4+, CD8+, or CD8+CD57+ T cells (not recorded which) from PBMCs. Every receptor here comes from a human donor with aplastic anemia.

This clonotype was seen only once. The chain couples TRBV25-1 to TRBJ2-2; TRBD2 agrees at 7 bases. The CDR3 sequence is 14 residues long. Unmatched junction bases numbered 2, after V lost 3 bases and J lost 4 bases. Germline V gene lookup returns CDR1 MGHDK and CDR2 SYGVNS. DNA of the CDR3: TGTGCCAGCAGTGAGTCGGGGGGCACCGGGGAGCTGTTTTTT. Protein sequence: CASSESGGTGELFF.

The CDR3 spells CASRTGPYRTEAFF. The CDR3 region has the DNA TGCGCCAGCAGGACAGGGCCTTATCGGACTGAAGCTTTCTTT. V gene TRBV10-2 combines with J gene TRBJ1-1, with 7 bases that match TRBD1. CDR1 is WSHSY and CDR2 is SAAADI in the germline V gene. V was clipped by 6 bases and J by 5 bases; unmatched bases: 9. CDR3 length: 14 amino acids.

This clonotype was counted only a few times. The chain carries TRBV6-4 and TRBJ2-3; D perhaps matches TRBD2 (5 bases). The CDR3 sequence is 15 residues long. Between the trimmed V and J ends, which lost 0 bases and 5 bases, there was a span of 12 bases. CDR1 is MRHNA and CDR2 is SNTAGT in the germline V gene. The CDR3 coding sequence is TGTGCCAGCAGTGACTCTCTAGAACGGGGAGATACGCAGTATTTT. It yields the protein CASSDSLERGDTQYF.

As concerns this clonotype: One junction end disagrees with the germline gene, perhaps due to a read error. DNA for the CDR3: TGTGCTAGCAGCCGGGACAGGGATTCCTACAATGAGCAGTTCTTC. Amino acid sequence: CASSRDRDSYNEQFF. V and J are TRBV7-7 and TRBJ2-1, with 9 bases identical to TRBD1. This CDR3 is 15 amino acids long. Germline loops: CDR1 SSHAT, CDR2 FNYEAQ (reference sequence).

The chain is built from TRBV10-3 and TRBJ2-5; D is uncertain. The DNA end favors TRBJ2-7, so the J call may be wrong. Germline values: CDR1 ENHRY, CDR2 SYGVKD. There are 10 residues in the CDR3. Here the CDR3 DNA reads TGTGCCAGCGGCCGAGCCGAGCAGTACTTC. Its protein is CASGRAEQYF.

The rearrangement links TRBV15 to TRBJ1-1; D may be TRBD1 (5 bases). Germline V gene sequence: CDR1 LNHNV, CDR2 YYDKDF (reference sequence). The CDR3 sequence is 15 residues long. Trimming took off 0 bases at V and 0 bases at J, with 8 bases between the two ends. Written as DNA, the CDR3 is TGTGCCACCAGCAGAGATAAGGGGCTGAACACTGAAGCTTTCTTT. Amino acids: CATSRDKGLNTEAFF.

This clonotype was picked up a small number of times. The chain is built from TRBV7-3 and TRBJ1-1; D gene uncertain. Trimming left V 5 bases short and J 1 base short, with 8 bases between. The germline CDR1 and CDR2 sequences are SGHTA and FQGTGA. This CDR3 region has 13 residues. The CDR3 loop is CASSPRGNTEAFF. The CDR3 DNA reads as TGTGCCAGCAGCCCTAGAGGGAACACTGAAGCTTTCTTT.

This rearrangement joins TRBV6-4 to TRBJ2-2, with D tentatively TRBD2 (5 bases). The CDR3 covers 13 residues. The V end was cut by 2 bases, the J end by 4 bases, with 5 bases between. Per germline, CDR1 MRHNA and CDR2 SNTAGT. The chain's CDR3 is CASSDGSTGELFF. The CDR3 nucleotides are TGTGCCAGCAGTGACGGGAGCACCGGGGAGCTGTTTTTT.

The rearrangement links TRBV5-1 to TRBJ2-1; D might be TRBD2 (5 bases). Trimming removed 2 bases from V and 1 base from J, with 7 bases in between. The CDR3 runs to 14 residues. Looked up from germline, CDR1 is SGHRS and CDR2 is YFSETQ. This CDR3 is CASSLPGSYNEQFF. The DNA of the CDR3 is TGCGCCAGCAGCTTACCGGGATCCTACAATGAGCAGTTCTTC.

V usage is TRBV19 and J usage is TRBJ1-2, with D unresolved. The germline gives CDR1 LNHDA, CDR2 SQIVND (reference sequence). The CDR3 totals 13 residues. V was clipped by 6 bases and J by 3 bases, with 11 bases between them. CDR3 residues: CASSYSTDYGYTF. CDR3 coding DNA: TGTGCCAGTAGCTACTCGACGGACTATGGCTACACCTTC.